The text below deals with one T cell receptor (beta chain). These data originate in a study of control samples from healthy donors and cancer patients. Sequencing was performed with immunoSEQ multiplex PCR; in TCRdb, only in-frame clones are kept and a portion is missing. This sample carries approximately 100,000 clones, about 86% of them seen once, and the ten largest clones take approximately 14%. The CDR3 runs 14 residues. The ends were cut back, 5 bases at V and 4 bases at J, with 14 bases in the middle. The germline V gene has CDR1 MNHEY and CDR2 SVGAGI. V gene TRBV6-5 combines with J gene TRBJ1-2; D ambiguous. The sequenced material came from blood. This receptor was obtained from a man aged 30 to 45 in good health. Here the CDR3 reads CASSRSPTLYGYTF. Written as DNA, the CDR3 is TGTGCCAGCAGTCGTTCACCGACCCTCTATGGCTACACCTTC.